The rows below give T cell receptor beta chains drawn from one sample of a study of blood T cell repertoires in COVID-19. Here immunoSEQ multiplex PCR was the method, and the copy in TCRdb shows in-frame clones only, minus some. Among 120,000 to 150,000 clones listed, around 90% were seen once. Sequencing input: peripheral blood. These TCRs come from a human donor in a cohort sampled during active COVID-19. CDR3s include the opening cysteine and the closing phenylalanine or tryptophan. Each record gives: clone size, CDR3 length, D gene, J gene, V gene, CDR3 DNA, CDR3 protein. A D gene is named only where the DNA matches it firmly. Some rows mark clone size as missing; the rest say once, few, many or name a class of expanded clone.

abundance: .
len: 15
d_gene: .
j_gene: TRBJ2-2
v_gene: TRBV5-6
CDR3nt: TGTGCCAGCAGCTTGGGGGACACCGACACCGGGGAGCTGTTTTTT
CDR3aa: CASSLGDTDTGELFF

abundance: .
len: 13
d_gene: TRBD1
j_gene: TRBJ2-7
v_gene: TRBV11-3
CDR3nt: TGTGCCAGCAGCCTCGGGACAGCCTACGAGCAGTACTTC
CDR3aa: CASSLGTAYEQYF

abundance: .
len: 14
d_gene: .
j_gene: TRBJ2-7
v_gene: TRBV15
CDR3nt: TGTGCCACCAGCAGATCCAGGGGAACCTACGAGCAGTACTTC
CDR3aa: CATSRSRGTYEQYF

abundance: .
len: 15
d_gene: .
j_gene: TRBJ1-5
v_gene: TRBV5-6
CDR3nt: TGTGCCAGCAGCCGGACAGAAAATAGCAATCAGCCCCAGCATTTT
CDR3aa: CASSRTENSNQPQHF

abundance: medium-sized
len: 11
d_gene: .
j_gene: TRBJ1-1
v_gene: TRBV27
CDR3nt: TGTGCCAGCAGCCTGGGGACAGAAGCTTTCTTT
CDR3aa: CASSLGTEAFF

abundance: .
len: 17
d_gene: .
j_gene: TRBJ1-5
v_gene: TRBV6-1
CDR3nt: TGTGCCAGCAGTGAAGGACAGAGAGCCTATAGCAATCAGCCCCAGCATTTT
CDR3aa: CASSEGQRAYSNQPQHF

abundance: .
len: 15
d_gene: .
j_gene: TRBJ2-7
v_gene: TRBV4-2
CDR3nt: TGTGCCAGCAGCCCGGCCGGCGGCCTCGCCTACGAGCAGTACTTC
CDR3aa: CASSPAGGLAYEQYF

abundance: .
len: 15
d_gene: TRBD1
j_gene: TRBJ1-4
v_gene: TRBV6-5
CDR3nt: TGTGCCAGCAGCAGTACAGGGGGCATGGATGAAAAACTGTTTTTT
CDR3aa: CASSSTGGMDEKLFF

abundance: .
len: 15
d_gene: .
j_gene: TRBJ1-5
v_gene: TRBV28
CDR3nt: TGTGCCAGCAGCCATGGGACACAACCCGATCAGCCCCAGCATTTT
CDR3aa: CASSHGTQPDQPQHF

abundance: .
len: 13
d_gene: .
j_gene: TRBJ2-7
v_gene: TRBV5-4
CDR3nt: TGTGCCAGCAGCACAACAGGGTTAATCGAGCAGTACTTC
CDR3aa: CASSTTGLIEQYF

abundance: .
len: 16
d_gene: TRBD2
j_gene: TRBJ2-1
v_gene: TRBV9
CDR3nt: TGTGCCAGCAGCGAGGGCGGGACTAGCGGTTTCAATGAGCAGTTCTTC
CDR3aa: CASSEGGTSGFNEQFF

abundance: .
len: 13
d_gene: .
j_gene: TRBJ1-1
v_gene: TRBV3-1/TRBV3-2
CDR3nt: TGTGCCAGCAGCACGACTCCAGGGACTGAAGCTTTCTTT
CDR3aa: CASSTTPGTEAFF

abundance: .
len: 11
d_gene: TRBD1
j_gene: TRBJ1-1
v_gene: TRBV5-1
CDR3nt: TGCGCCAGCAGCAGGGACAGTGAAGCTTTCTTT
CDR3aa: CASSRDSEAFF

abundance: .
len: 13
d_gene: .
j_gene: TRBJ1-4
v_gene: TRBV7-2
CDR3nt: TGTGCCGCGGGCAACCCAACTAATGAAAAACTGTTTTTT
CDR3aa: CAAGNPTNEKLFF

abundance: few
len: 11
d_gene: .
j_gene: TRBJ2-7
v_gene: TRBV7-9
CDR3nt: TGTGCCAGCAGCCCCGGTTACGAGCAGTACTTC
CDR3aa: CASSPGYEQYF

abundance: .
len: 13
d_gene: TRBD1
j_gene: TRBJ1-1
v_gene: TRBV19
CDR3nt: TGTGCCAGTACCCGGGACAGGGACGCTGAAGCTTTCTTT
CDR3aa: CASTRDRDAEAFF

abundance: .
len: 16
d_gene: TRBD2
j_gene: TRBJ2-3
v_gene: TRBV5-4
CDR3nt: TGTGCCAGCAGCCTTGATTTAGCGGGGGGGGCGGATACGCAGTATTTT
CDR3aa: CASSLDLAGGADTQYF

abundance: .
len: 13
d_gene: TRBD1
j_gene: TRBJ1-5
v_gene: TRBV27
CDR3nt: TGTGCCAGCAGTTTAGGACAGGATCAGCCCCAGCATTTT
CDR3aa: CASSLGQDQPQHF

abundance: .
len: 15
d_gene: .
j_gene: TRBJ2-5
v_gene: TRBV19
CDR3nt: TGTGCCAGTAGTATAGCATCAGCGAGGGGGGAGACCCAGTACTTC
CDR3aa: CASSIASARGETQYF

abundance: .
len: 15
d_gene: .
j_gene: TRBJ2-2
v_gene: TRBV6-2/TRBV6-3
CDR3nt: TGTGCCAGCAGTTACCCGGCCCTCGGCGGCGGGGAGCTGTTTTTT
CDR3aa: CASSYPALGGGELFF

abundance: .
len: 17
d_gene: .
j_gene: TRBJ2-1
v_gene: TRBV10-3
CDR3nt: TGTGCCATCAGTGAGTCGAAAACAGGACCATCCTACAATGAGCAGTTCTTC
CDR3aa: CAISESKTGPSYNEQFF

abundance: .
len: 12
d_gene: .
j_gene: TRBJ1-2
v_gene: TRBV11-2
CDR3nt: TGTGCCAGCAGTTTACAGGGTCGGAGCTACACCTTC
CDR3aa: CASSLQGRSYTF

abundance: .
len: 15
d_gene: TRBD2
j_gene: TRBJ2-7
v_gene: TRBV7-2
CDR3nt: TGTGCCAGCAGCCCGGTGAGCGGGGGGGCCCACGAGCAGTACTTC
CDR3aa: CASSPVSGGAHEQYF

abundance: .
len: 15
d_gene: .
j_gene: TRBJ2-7
v_gene: TRBV9
CDR3nt: TGTGCCAGCAGCGTACCCCGGACAGCCTCCTACGAGCAGTACTTC
CDR3aa: CASSVPRTASYEQYF

abundance: .
len: 14
d_gene: .
j_gene: TRBJ2-3
v_gene: TRBV5-4
CDR3nt: TGTGCCAGCTATTTGGGGGGACGCACAGATACGCAGTATTTT
CDR3aa: CASYLGGRTDTQYF

abundance: .
len: 16
d_gene: TRBD1
j_gene: TRBJ2-1
v_gene: TRBV3-1/TRBV3-2
CDR3nt: TGTGCCAGCAGCCAAGCTCCGGGACAGGGGGCATGGGAGCAGTTCTTC
CDR3aa: CASSQAPGQGAWEQFF

abundance: .
len: 14
d_gene: .
j_gene: TRBJ1-1
v_gene: TRBV9
CDR3nt: TGTGCCAGCAGCGTAGACTACGGTAACACTGAAGCTTTCTTT
CDR3aa: CASSVDYGNTEAFF

abundance: .
len: 14
d_gene: TRBD1
j_gene: TRBJ2-7
v_gene: TRBV2
CDR3nt: TGTGCCAGCAGCCTTTGGACAGGGCGGAACGAGCAGTACTTC
CDR3aa: CASSLWTGRNEQYF

abundance: .
len: 11
d_gene: TRBD1
j_gene: TRBJ2-5
v_gene: TRBV20-1
CDR3nt: TGCAGTGCTAGGGCAGGGGGGACCCAGTACTTC
CDR3aa: CSARAGGTQYF